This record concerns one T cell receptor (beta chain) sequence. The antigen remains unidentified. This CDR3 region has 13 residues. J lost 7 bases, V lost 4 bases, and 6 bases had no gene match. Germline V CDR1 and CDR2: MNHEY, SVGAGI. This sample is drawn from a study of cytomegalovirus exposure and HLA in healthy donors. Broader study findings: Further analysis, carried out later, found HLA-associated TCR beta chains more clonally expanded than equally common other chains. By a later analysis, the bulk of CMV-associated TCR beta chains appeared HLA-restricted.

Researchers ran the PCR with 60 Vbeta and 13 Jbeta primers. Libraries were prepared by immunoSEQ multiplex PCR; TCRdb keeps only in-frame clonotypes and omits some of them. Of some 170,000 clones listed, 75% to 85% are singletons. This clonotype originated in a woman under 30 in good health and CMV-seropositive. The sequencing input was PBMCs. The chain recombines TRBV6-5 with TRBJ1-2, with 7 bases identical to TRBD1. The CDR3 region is CASSSSGGAGYTF. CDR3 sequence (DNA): TGTGCCAGCAGTTCCTCAGGGGGTGCTGGCTACACCTTC.